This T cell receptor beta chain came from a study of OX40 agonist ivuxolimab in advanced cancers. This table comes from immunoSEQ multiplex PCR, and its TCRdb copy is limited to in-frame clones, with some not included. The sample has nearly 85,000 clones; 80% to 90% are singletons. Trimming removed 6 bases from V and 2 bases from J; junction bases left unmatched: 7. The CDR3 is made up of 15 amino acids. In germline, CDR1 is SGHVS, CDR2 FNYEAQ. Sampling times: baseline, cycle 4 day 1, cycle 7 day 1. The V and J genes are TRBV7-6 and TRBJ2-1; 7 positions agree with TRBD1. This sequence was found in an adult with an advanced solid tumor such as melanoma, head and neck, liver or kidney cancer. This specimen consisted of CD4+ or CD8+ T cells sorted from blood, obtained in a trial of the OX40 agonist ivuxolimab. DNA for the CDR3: TGTGCCAGCAGGGACATTAGGGGGCCCTACAATGAGCAGTTCTTC. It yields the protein CASRDIRGPYNEQFF.